These 31 T cell receptor beta chains came from one sample sequenced in a study of control samples from healthy donors and cancer patients. TCRdb's table, derived via immunoSEQ multiplex PCR, lists solely in-frame clones and lacks some. The sample yields roughly 140,000 clones, roughly 93% seen once. Sequencing was carried out using blood. The receptors originated from a man between 45 and 60 years old in good health.

This chain connects TRBV14 to TRBJ2-1, with TRBD2 matching 9 bases. From germline, CDR1 is SGHDN and CDR2 FVKESK. The CDR3 spans 15 residues. With V trimmed by 1 base and J by 8 bases, 6 bases remained unmatched. The CDR3 coding sequence is TGTGCCAGCAGCCAAGTAACTAGCGGGCCCCATGAGCAGTTCTTC. Residues: CASSQVTSGPHEQFF.

This clone was seen more than once but under ten times. The chain carries TRBV19 and TRBJ1-3; no definite D call. The V gene's germline CDR1 is LNHDA and CDR2 SQIVND (reference sequence). Trimming left V 3 bases short and J 3 bases short, with 9 bases between. CDR3 length: 14 residues. CDR3 loop: CASSITGIGNTIYF. CDR3 DNA: TGTGCCAGTAGTATTACGGGGATTGGAAACACCATATATTTT.

The chain has TRBV28 and TRBJ2-1; tentatively, D is TRBD1 (6 bases). This CDR3 has 13 residues. Trimming took 3 bases from V and 9 from J, leaving 12 bases between them. Germline values: CDR1 MDHEN, CDR2 SYDVKM. As DNA, the CDR3 is TGTGCCAGCAGTTTGTCAGGGGTGGGTGAGCAGTTCTTC. This codes for CASSLSGVGEQFF.

The chain employs TRBV11-1 and TRBJ1-4, with D tentatively TRBD1 (6 bases). CDR3 length: 16 residues. In germline, CDR1 is SGHAT, CDR2 FQDESV (reference sequence). Trimming cost V 0 bases and J 5 bases, with 13 bases left between them. CDR3 nucleotide sequence: TGTGCCAGCAGCTTAGCGGGTCGGACAGTCAATGAAAAACTGTTTTTT. It specifies CASSLAGRTVNEKLFF.

The J gene is TRBJ2-1, the V gene TRBV19, with 7 bases that match TRBD1. Germline trimming cut 6 bases from V and 8 bases from J; bases unmatched to any gene: 19. CDR3 size: 17 residues. From germline, CDR1 is LNHDA and CDR2 SQIVND (reference sequence). The CDR3 nucleotides read TGTGCCAGTAGAACACAGACAGGGCATGGGGTACTGCATGAGCAGTTCTTC. Protein product: CASRTQTGHGVLHEQFF.

The genes are TRBV19 and TRBJ2-7; D call uncertain. Trimming removed 9 bases at V and 3 bases at J, with 9 bases between. Germline CDR1 is LNHDA and CDR2 is SQIVND (reference sequence). CDR3 size: 11 residues. In nucleotides, the CDR3 is TGTGCCAGCCTCCTTGGCTACGAGCAGTACTTC. It is translated as CASLLGYEQYF.

The chain combines TRBV10-1 with TRBJ2-7; D remains unclear. The germline V gene encodes CDR1 WNHNN and CDR2 SYGVQD (reference sequence). This CDR3 spans 13 amino acids. V lost 3 bases and J lost 0, with 6 bases in between. CDR3 amino acids: CASSDGSSYEQYF. As DNA, the CDR3 is TGCGCCAGCAGTGATGGCAGCTCCTACGAGCAGTACTTC.

This clone was seen a handful of times. The gene calls are TRBV10-1 and TRBJ1-6; possibly TRBD1 for D (5 bases). The germline V gene has CDR1 WNHNN and CDR2 SYGVQD (reference sequence). This CDR3 has 14 residues. V shed 3 bases and J shed 6 bases, with 9 bases lying between them. Written as DNA, the CDR3 is TGCGCCAGCAGTGAATCAGGGCGTAATTCACCCCTCCACTTT. Translating gives CASSESGRNSPLHF.

The rearrangement joins TRBV14 to TRBJ2-7, with a weak D call TRBD1 (6 bases). Trimming cost V 4 bases and J 6 bases, with 19 bases left between them. The CDR3 contains 15 residues. Germline V gene data show CDR1 as SGHDN and CDR2 as FVKESK. The CDR3 is CASSPSLRGGPEQYF. Written as DNA, the CDR3 is TGTGCCAGCAGCCCTAGTCTCAGGGGCGGTCCCGAGCAGTACTTC.

The J gene is TRBJ1-3, the V gene TRBV29-1; possible D gene TRBD1, 5 bases. Trimming pared 4 bases from V and 3 bases from J, leaving 10 bases between. The CDR3 runs to 13 residues. The V gene's germline CDR1 is SQVTM and CDR2 ANQGSEA. The CDR3 is CSVGQGGGNTIYF. The DNA of the CDR3 is TGCAGCGTTGGCCAGGGTGGTGGAAACACCATATATTTT. Full variable domain (remainder filled in from reference TRBV29-1 and TRBJ1-3): SAVISQKPSRDICQRGTSLTIQCQVDSQVTMMFWYRQQPGQSLTLIATANQGSEATYESGFVIDKFPISRPNLTFSTLTVSNMSPEDSSIYLCSVGQGGGNTIYFGEGSWLTVV.

The chain uses TRBV10-3 and TRBJ1-3, with D possibly TRBD1 on 6 matching bases. Looked up from germline, CDR1 is ENHRY and CDR2 is SYGVKD. V was cut by 4 bases and J by 2 bases, with 12 bases left in between. The CDR3 sequence is 15 residues long. The CDR3 coding sequence is TGTGCCATCAGTGGAGGGGGGCCTACTGGAAACACCATATATTTT. As protein: CAISGGGPTGNTIYF.

This chain joins TRBV2 and TRBJ1-2; tentative D call: TRBD1 (5 bases). Germline V gene data show CDR1 as SNHLY and CDR2 as FYNNEI. V was pared by 2 bases and J by 5 bases, with 9 bases between. The length of the CDR3 is 13 residues. CDR3 in amino acids: CASSEKGTYGYTF. The CDR3 bases are TGTGCCAGCAGTGAAAAGGGGACGTATGGCTACACCTTC.

V gene TRBV28 combines with J gene TRBJ2-1; 10 nucleotides line up with TRBD2. Germline CDR1 MDHEN, CDR2 SYDVKM. V lost 5 bases, J lost 16 bases, and 8 bases stayed unmatched. The CDR3 is made up of 12 amino acids. CDR3 coding DNA: TGTGCCAGCAGTCCTCTAGCGGGAGTCGAATTCTTC. Amino acid sequence: CASSPLAGVEFF.

The genes are TRBV28 and TRBJ1-4, with D perhaps matching TRBD1 (5 bases). The CDR3 consists of 16 residues. CDR1 MDHEN and CDR2 SYDVKM come from the germline V gene. Trimming left V 1 base short and J 0 bases short, with 9 bases between. The CDR3 here is CASSLFGAATNEKLFF. CDR3 nucleotide sequence: TGTGCCAGCAGTTTATTTGGGGCAGCAACTAATGAAAAACTGTTTTTT.

The rearrangement uses TRBV28 and TRBJ2-7; 8 nucleotides match TRBD1. The CDR3 length is 13 residues. Germline V gene lookup returns CDR1 MDHEN and CDR2 SYDVKM. Losses at the gene ends were 7 bases for V and 3 bases for J; bases not matched to a gene: 5. CDR3 nucleotides: TGTGCCAGCATACGGACAGGGCGCTACGAGCAGTACTTC. Translated: CASIRTGRYEQYF. Together with reference TRBV28 and TRBJ2-7, the CDR3 gives the full variable domain: DVKVTQSSRYLVKRTGEKVFLECVQDMDHENMFWYRQDPGLGLRLIYFSYDVKMKEKGDIPEGYSVSREKKERFSLILESASTNQTSMYLCASIRTGRYEQYFGPGTRLTVT.

The rearrangement links TRBV19 to TRBJ1-1, with 9 nucleotides matching TRBD1. There are 15 residues in the CDR3. J was trimmed by 6 bases and V by 3 bases; bases with no gene match: 8. Germline V gene sequence: CDR1 LNHDA, CDR2 SQIVND (reference sequence). The CDR3, as DNA: TGTGCCAGTAGTATCCTGGGACAGGGTGGTTCTGAAGCTTTCTTT. This encodes CASSILGQGGSEAFF.

A single count supports this clone. The rearrangement links TRBV5-1 to TRBJ2-5, with D perhaps TRBD2 (5 bases). CDR3 size: 16 residues. Germline assignment: CDR1 SGHRS and CDR2 YFSETQ. V shed 4 bases and J shed 2 bases, with 18 bases lying between them. CDR3 loop: CASSPGVERIQETQYF. CDR3 DNA: TGCGCCAGCAGCCCCGGAGTTGAGCGGATACAAGAGACCCAGTACTTC.

The gene calls are TRBV7-9 and TRBJ2-1; a possible D gene is TRBD2 (6 bases). The CDR3 consists of 17 residues. V was trimmed by 3 bases and J by 7 bases, leaving 22 bases between them. Looked up from germline, CDR1 is SEHNR and CDR2 is FQNEAQ (reference sequence). The CDR3 loop reads CASSFSRREAARNEQFF. For the CDR3, the DNA is TGTGCCAGCAGCTTCTCCAGGAGGGAAGCTGCGAGGAATGAGCAGTTCTTC.

The chain couples TRBV27 to TRBJ2-5, with 12 positions matching TRBD2. The germline gives CDR1 MNHEY, CDR2 SMNVEV (reference sequence). The CDR3 totals 16 residues. The ends lost 5 bases at V and 0 bases at J; junction bases unmatched: 4. CDR3 protein: CASSLGTSGYQETQYF. The CDR3 coding sequence is TGTGCCAGCAGTCTAGGGACTAGCGGGTACCAAGAGACCCAGTACTTC.

The V call is TRBV27, the J call TRBJ2-5, with 7 nucleotides matching TRBD1. V shed 5 bases and J 7 bases; nucleotides not matched to a gene: 10. The germline V gene encodes CDR1 MNHEY and CDR2 SMNVEV (reference sequence). There are 14 residues in the CDR3. CDR3 in amino acids: CASSPGQIPTTQYF. The CDR3 DNA sequence: TGTGCCAGCAGTCCGGGACAGATCCCGACGACCCAGTACTTC.

The V call is TRBV11-2, the J call TRBJ1-2; unclear D gene. Germline V gene data show CDR1 as SGHAT and CDR2 as FQNNGV. The CDR3 runs 13 residues. V was pared by 0 bases and J by 4 bases, with 6 bases between. CDR3: CASSLEQRYGYTF. CDR3 nucleotides: TGTGCCAGCAGCTTAGAACAGCGCTATGGCTACACCTTC.

The CDR3 bases are TGTGCCAGCAGCTTAGGGGGTGGGACGGCCAATGAGCAGTTCTTC. Its protein product is CASSLGGGTANEQFF. The rearrangement links TRBV7-9 to TRBJ2-1; either TRBD1 or TRBD2 may fit D (5 bases each). Trimming shortened V by 1 base and J by 6 bases, and 13 bases separated the two germline ends. Germline V gene sequence: CDR1 SEHNR, CDR2 FQNEAQ (reference sequence). The CDR3 extends over 15 amino acids. The entire variable domain, with the rest obtained from reference TRBV7-9 and TRBJ2-1, is as follows: DTGVSQNPRHKITKRGQNVTFRCDPISEHNRLYWYRQTLGQGPEFLTYFQNEAQLEKSRLLSDRFSAERPKGSFSTLEIQRTEQGDSAMYLCASSLGGGTANEQFFGPGTRLTVL.

The chain has TRBV5-4 and TRBJ2-3; 12 bases map to TRBD1. CDR3 size: 16 residues. Trimming at V came to 0 bases and at J to 5 bases, leaving 4 bases not matched to a gene. Germline loops: CDR1 SGHNT, CDR2 YYREEE (reference sequence). CDR3 in amino acids: CASSLGGQGARDTQYF. The CDR3 region has the DNA TGTGCCAGCAGCTTGGGGGGACAGGGGGCAAGAGATACGCAGTATTTT.

The V and J genes are TRBV15 and TRBJ2-7; the D gene is possibly TRBD2 (6 bases). Per the germline V gene, CDR1 is LNHNV and CDR2 is YYDKDF (reference sequence). V was pared by 6 bases and J by 1 base, with 10 bases between. The CDR3 is 13 amino acids. The CDR3 loop is CATRDSGSYEQYF. The CDR3 DNA reads TGTGCCACCAGGGATAGCGGTTCCTACGAGCAGTACTTC.

The chain recombines TRBV12-3 or TRBV12-4 with TRBJ1-5, with D unclear. V lost 3 bases, J lost 5 bases, and 8 bases lay in between. This CDR3 has 13 amino acids. The CDR3 DNA is TGTGCCAGCAGTTTCCAGGTCTATCAGCCCCAGCATTTT. Translating gives CASSFQVYQPQHF.

This chain connects TRBV28 to TRBJ1-5; TRBD1 might be the D (5 bases). V shed 4 bases and J shed 3 bases, with 13 bases lying between them. The CDR3 totals 15 residues. Germline V lookup: CDR1 MDHEN, CDR2 SYDVKM. The CDR3 sequence: CASSSRDGTNQPQHF. In DNA form, the CDR3 reads TGTGCCAGCAGTTCACGGGACGGGACCAATCAGCCCCAGCATTTT.

The J gene is TRBJ1-6, the V gene TRBV5-1; D ambiguous. The germline V and J ends were trimmed by 4 bases and 7 bases, with 12 bases remaining between them. The CDR3 has 14 residues. Looked up from germline, CDR1 is SGHRS and CDR2 is YFSETQ. CDR3 DNA: TGCGCCAGCAGCACTGGGGAGTTCAATTCACCCCTCCACTTT. It translates to CASSTGEFNSPLHF.

The chain is built from TRBV7-9 and TRBJ2-1; D gene ambiguous. This CDR3 contains 15 residues. Germline lookup yields CDR1 SEHNR and CDR2 FQNEAQ (reference sequence). V was trimmed by 1 base and J by 2 bases, leaving 9 bases between them. CDR3 DNA sequence: TGTGCCAGCAGCTTAGGTTCGAATACCTACAATGAGCAGTTCTTC. Protein: CASSLGSNTYNEQFF.

The sample holds a few counts of this clone. The chain employs TRBV6-1 and TRBJ1-3; D remains unclear. V was trimmed by 2 bases and J by 8 bases, leaving 19 bases between them. CDR1 and CDR2 from the germline V gene are MNHNS and SASEGT. The length of the CDR3 is 16 residues. DNA of the CDR3: TGTGCCAGCAGTGAAACTTGGGCGGCACGCGCGGACACCATATATTTT. Translated: CASSETWAARADTIYF.

This clone came up once. The gene calls are TRBV6-5 and TRBJ1-2; the D is unclear. Germline loops: CDR1 MNHEY, CDR2 SVGAGI. V gave up 2 bases and J gave up 4 bases, with 14 bases separating them. The CDR3 consists of 15 residues. CDR3 in amino acids: CASSYEGSAPYGYTF. The CDR3 nucleotides are TGTGCCAGCAGTTACGAGGGCAGCGCCCCCTATGGCTACACCTTC.

This clone was counted a single time. The rearrangement joins TRBV28 to TRBJ1-5; no clear D gene. This CDR3 has 15 amino acids. CDR1 MDHEN and CDR2 SYDVKM come from the germline V gene. V lost 5 bases and J lost 4, with 15 bases in between. Written as DNA, the CDR3 is TGTGCCAGCAGTGCGGCCCCGGCCGGGAATCAGCCCCAGCATTTT. It translates to CASSAAPAGNQPQHF. The full variable domain, completed using reference TRBV28 and TRBJ1-5, is DVKVTQSSRYLVKRTGEKVFLECVQDMDHENMFWYRQDPGLGLRLIYFSYDVKMKEKGDIPEGYSVSREKKERFSLILESASTNQTSMYLCASSAAPAGNQPQHFGDGTRLSIL.